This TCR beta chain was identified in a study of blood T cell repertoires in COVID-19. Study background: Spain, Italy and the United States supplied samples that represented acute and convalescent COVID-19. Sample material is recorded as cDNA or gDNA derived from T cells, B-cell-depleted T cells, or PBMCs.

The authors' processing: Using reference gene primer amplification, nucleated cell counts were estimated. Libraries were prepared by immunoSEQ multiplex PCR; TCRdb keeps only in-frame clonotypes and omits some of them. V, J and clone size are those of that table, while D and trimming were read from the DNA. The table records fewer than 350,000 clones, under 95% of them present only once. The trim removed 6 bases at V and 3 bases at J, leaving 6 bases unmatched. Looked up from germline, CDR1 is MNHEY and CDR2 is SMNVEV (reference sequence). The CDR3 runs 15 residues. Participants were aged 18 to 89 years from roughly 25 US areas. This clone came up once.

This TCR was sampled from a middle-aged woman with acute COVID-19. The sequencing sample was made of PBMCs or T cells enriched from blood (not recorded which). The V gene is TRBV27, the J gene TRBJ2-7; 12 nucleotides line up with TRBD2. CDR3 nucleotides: TGTGCCAGCAGCATTACTAGCGGGAGGCTCTACGAGCAGTACTTC. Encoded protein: CASSITSGRLYEQYF.